Listed below are T cell receptor beta chains from one sample, sequenced in a study of blood T cell repertoires in COVID-19. Assay used: immunoSEQ multiplex PCR; TCRdb lists only in-frame clones, some missing. The sample yields about 250,000 clones, 70% to 90% seen once. Sequenced: peripheral blood. These receptors were taken from a young man with active or convalescent COVID-19. Each CDR3 is given with its conserved first and last residue. The D gene is left open where the match is weak. The size field is filled for only some rows; it gives once, few, many or a size class.

d_call j_call v_call clone_size cdr3_aa cdr3_nt
TRBD2 TRBJ2-1 TRBV7-9 NA CASSPRGLADSYNEQFF TGTGCCAGCAGCCCGAGGGGACTAGCGGACTCCTACAATGAGCAGTTCTTC
TRBD2 TRBJ2-1 TRBV28 NA CASSSIAGGRDEQFF TGTGCCAGCAGTTCCATAGCGGGAGGGAGGGATGAGCAGTTCTTC
NA TRBJ1-3 TRBV19 NA CASSMFSGDYSGNTIYF TGTGCCAGTAGTATGTTTTCGGGGGATTACTCTGGAAACACCATATATTTT
TRBD1 TRBJ2-7 TRBV19 NA CASSIGTGDLEQYF TGTGCCAGTAGTATTGGGACAGGGGATTTGGAGCAGTACTTC
NA TRBJ2-7 TRBV5-1 NA CASSLVARSYEQYF TGCGCCAGCAGCTTGGTGGCCAGGTCCTACGAGCAGTACTTC
NA TRBJ2-2 TRBV12-3/TRBV12-4 few CASRLITGELFF TGTGCCAGCAGACTAATCACCGGGGAGCTGTTTTTT
TRBD1 TRBJ1-2 TRBV20-1 NA CSASGQGARGYTF TGCAGTGCTAGTGGACAGGGGGCGCGGGGCTACACCTTC
TRBD2 TRBJ2-3 TRBV6-1 NA CASSEAVFWEGLGADTQYF TGTGCCAGCAGTGAAGCGGTGTTCTGGGAGGGCCTCGGCGCAGATACGCAGTATTTT
NA TRBJ1-6 TRBV20-1 NA CSARTGLPHF TGCAGTGCTAGAACCGGTCTGCCCCACTTT
TRBD1 TRBJ2-1 TRBV5-4 NA CASSLNRGDEQFF TGTGCCAGCAGCCTGAACAGGGGGGATGAGCAGTTCTTC
NA TRBJ2-7 TRBV5-1 NA CASSFSKDSQPGEQYF TGCGCCAGCAGCTTTTCTAAGGACTCTCAGCCGGGGGAGCAGTACTTC
NA TRBJ1-4 TRBV10-1 NA CASSETAVATNEKLFF TGCGCCAGCAGTGAGACTGCCGTTGCAACTAATGAAAAACTGTTTTTT
NA TRBJ2-5 TRBV7-6 once CASSFGGGETQYF TGTGCCAGCAGCTTTGGCGGAGGGGAGACCCAGTACTTC
NA TRBJ2-3 TRBV11-2 NA CASSLGSSTDTQYF TGTGCCAGCAGCTTAGGGAGTAGCACAGATACGCAGTATTTT
NA TRBJ2-5 TRBV28 NA CASSQRTVGETQYF TGTGCCAGCAGTCAAAGGACAGTAGGGGAGACCCAGTACTTC
TRBD1 TRBJ1-2 TRBV28 few CASSFIQGAIGRGYTF TGTGCCAGCAGTTTTATACAGGGGGCGATTGGCAGAGGCTACACCTTC
TRBD1 TRBJ1-6 TRBV14 NA CASSQGEDRGRGWYSPLHF TGTGCCAGCAGTCAGGGCGAGGACAGGGGGCGCGGTTGGTATTCACCCCTCCACTTT
TRBD1 TRBJ1-6 TRBV27 NA CASRPGQENSPLHF TGTGCCAGCCGACCCGGACAGGAGAATTCACCCCTCCACTTT
NA TRBJ2-7 TRBV2 few CATEQVPEQYF TGTGCCACCGAACAGGTTCCCGAGCAGTACTTC
TRBD1 TRBJ2-7 TRBV27 NA CASSFTQTREGQGLNYEQYF TGTGCCAGCAGTTTTACTCAAACACGTGAAGGACAGGGGTTGAACTACGAGCAGTACTTC
NA TRBJ1-2 TRBV9 NA CASSVAWTETSNYGYTF TGTGCCAGCAGCGTAGCTTGGACAGAAACTTCTAACTATGGCTACACCTTC
TRBD1 TRBJ2-1 TRBV11-3 once CASSLRGRDEQFF TGTGCCAGCAGCTTAAGGGGGCGCGATGAGCAGTTCTTC
TRBD1 TRBJ2-3 TRBV5-4 NA CASSLRQGSDTQYF TGTGCCAGCAGCTTGAGACAGGGTTCTGATACGCAGTATTTT
NA TRBJ2-3 TRBV5-1 NA CASSLMSIGTSTDTQYF TGCGCCAGCAGCTTGATGTCTATTGGGACTAGCACAGATACGCAGTATTTT
NA TRBJ2-1 TRBV21-1 once CASSSRETARFF TGTGCCAGCAGCTCCCGGGAGACGGCCCGGTTCTTC
NA TRBJ2-7 TRBV6-2/TRBV6-3 NA CASSRSGHEQYF TGTGCCAGCAGTAGAAGCGGCCACGAGCAGTACTTC
TRBD1 TRBJ1-2 TRBV5-1 NA CASSSGTAINYGYTF TGCGCCAGCAGCTCCGGGACAGCCATAAACTATGGCTACACCTTC
NA TRBJ2-3 TRBV19 NA CASSSGRRGHYTDTQYF TGTGCCAGTAGTAGCGGCCGGCGGGGGCACTACACAGATACGCAGTATTTT
TRBD2 TRBJ2-1 TRBV7-2 NA CASSLASSGHNEQFF TGTGCCAGCAGCTTAGCGTCTAGCGGTCACAATGAGCAGTTCTTC
TRBD2 TRBJ2-2 TRBV4-3 NA CASSQGSSGGLRELFF TGCGCCAGCAGCCAAGGATCTAGCGGGGGGCTCCGGGAGCTGTTTTTT
NA TRBJ1-6 TRBV6-5 NA CASNTGNNSPLHF TGTGCCAGCAACACAGGGAATAATTCACCCCTCCACTTT
TRBD1 TRBJ2-5 TRBV27 once CASSRTGTGEGKTQYF TGTGCCAGCAGCCGGACAGGGACAGGGGAAGGAAAGACCCAGTACTTC
TRBD2 TRBJ2-7 TRBV4-3 NA CASSPRLAGGEQYF TGCGCCAGCAGCCCCCGACTAGCGGGGGGGGAGCAGTACTTC
NA TRBJ1-1 TRBV29-1 NA CSVATGSTEAFF TGCAGCGTAGCTACAGGGAGCACTGAAGCTTTCTTT
TRBD1 TRBJ2-2 TRBV9 NA CASSVMQGASTGELFF TGTGCCAGCAGCGTAATGCAGGGGGCAAGCACCGGGGAGCTGTTTTTT
NA TRBJ2-6 TRBV30 NA CAWSPGQNSGANVLTF TGTGCCTGGAGCCCGGGACAAAACTCTGGGGCCAACGTCCTGACTTTC
NA TRBJ2-2 TRBV9 few CASSVASVGGELFF TGTGCCAGCAGCGTAGCTAGTGTCGGCGGGGAGCTGTTTTTT
TRBD2 TRBJ2-1 TRBV9 NA CASSELAGDYNEQFF TGTGCCAGCAGTGAACTAGCGGGAGACTACAATGAGCAGTTCTTC
TRBD1 TRBJ1-1 TRBV5-1 NA CASRKTGGNTEAFF TGCGCCAGCAGAAAGACAGGGGGCAACACTGAAGCTTTCTTT
NA TRBJ2-7 TRBV5-1 NA CASRTGGGEQYF TGCGCCAGCAGGACAGGAGGTGGCGAGCAGTACTTC
TRBD2 TRBJ2-3 TRBV13 once CASSSGTSGSGDTQYF TGTGCCAGCAGCTCCGGGACTAGCGGGAGCGGAGATACGCAGTATTTT
TRBD2 TRBJ2-7 TRBV5-1 NA CASSADTGTSEQYF TGCGCCAGCAGCGCGGACACCGGGACTAGCGAGCAGTACTTC
TRBD1 TRBJ2-1 TRBV5-4 NA CASSPGGGRGNEQFF TGTGCCAGCAGCCCCGGTGGAGGCAGGGGGAATGAGCAGTTCTTC
TRBD2 TRBJ2-3 TRBV28 many CASSPGTSGRGTDTQYF TGTGCCAGCAGTCCGGGGACTAGCGGGAGAGGCACAGATACGCAGTATTTT
NA TRBJ1-2 TRBV29-1 NA CSVEGGGSNYGYTF TGCAGCGTTGAAGGCGGAGGCAGTAACTATGGCTACACCTTC
TRBD2 TRBJ2-3 TRBV20-1 once CSASQLAGAENTQYF TGCAGTGCTAGTCAACTAGCGGGAGCAGAAAATACGCAGTATTTT
NA TRBJ2-2 TRBV28 NA CASSSSWAKAGELFF TGTGCCAGCAGTTCCTCCTGGGCCAAGGCGGGGGAGCTGTTTTTT
NA TRBJ1-2 TRBV4-3 NA CASSHSPGDGGYTF TGCGCCAGCAGCCATTCGCCAGGGGACGGGGGCTACACCTTC
NA TRBJ2-7 TRBV9 once CASSVGRAPYEQYF TGTGCCAGCAGCGTAGGGCGGGCTCCGTACGAGCAGTACTTC